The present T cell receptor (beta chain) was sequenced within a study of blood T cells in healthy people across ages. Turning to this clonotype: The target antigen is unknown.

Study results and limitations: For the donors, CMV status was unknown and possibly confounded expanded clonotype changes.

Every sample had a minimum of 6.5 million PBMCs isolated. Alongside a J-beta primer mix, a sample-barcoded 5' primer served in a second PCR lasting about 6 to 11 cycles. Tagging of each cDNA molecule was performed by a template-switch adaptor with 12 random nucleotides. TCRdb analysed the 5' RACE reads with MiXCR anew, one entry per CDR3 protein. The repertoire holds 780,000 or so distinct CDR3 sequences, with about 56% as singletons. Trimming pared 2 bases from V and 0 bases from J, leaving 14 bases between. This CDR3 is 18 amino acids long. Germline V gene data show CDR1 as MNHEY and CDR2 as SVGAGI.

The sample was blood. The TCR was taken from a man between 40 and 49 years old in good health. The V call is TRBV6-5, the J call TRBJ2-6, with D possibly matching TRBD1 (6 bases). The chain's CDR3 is CASSYRQGSASGANVLTF. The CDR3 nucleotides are TGTGCCAGCAGTTACCGTCAGGGGAGCGCCTCTGGGGCCAACGTCCTGACTTTC.